The next 21 T cell receptor beta chains were all read from a single sample in a study of shared clonotypes between healthy human individuals. Generated by immunoSEQ multiplex PCR, the TCRdb table keeps only in-frame clones and is missing some. The sample records 400,000 to 500,000 clones, 79% being singletons. The sample comprised PBMCs. The receptors come from a woman aged 35 to 49 in good health. Some clones in this sample may be carry-over from other donors' samples.

The rearrangement links TRBV19 to TRBJ2-7, with D unresolved. V shed 1 base and J shed 0 bases, with 7 bases lying between them. The germline gives CDR1 LNHDA, CDR2 SQIVND (reference sequence). This CDR3 has 14 amino acids. The CDR3 loop is CASSIVSRSYEQYF. The CDR3, as DNA: TGTGCCAGTAGTATAGTCTCACGCTCCTACGAGCAGTACTTC.

Points on this clone: Other DNA sequences in the same sample also yield this CDR3. This chain joins TRBV29-1 and TRBJ1-1, with no clear D. Germline V gene data show CDR1 as SQVTM and CDR2 as ANQGSEA. The germline V and J ends were trimmed by 4 bases and 1 base, with 1 base remaining between them. The CDR3 covers 10 residues. CDR3 sequence: CSVGNTEAFF. In nucleotides, the CDR3 is TGCAGCGTTGGGAACACTGAAGCTTTCTTT.

This chain links TRBV6-5 with TRBJ2-6; D uncertain. The V end lost 6 bases, the J end lost 2 bases, and 5 bases lay between the germline ends. Germline lookup yields CDR1 MNHEY and CDR2 SVGAGI. The CDR3 consists of 13 residues. CDR3 amino acids: CASSAPGANVLTF. CDR3 DNA sequence: TGTGCCAGCAGCGCACCTGGGGCCAACGTCCTGACTTTC.

This sequence joins TRBV10-3 and TRBJ1-6; D is unresolved. This CDR3 contains 15 residues. V lost 2 bases and J 8 bases, leaving 13 bases between the germline ends. Germline CDR1 is ENHRY and CDR2 is SYGVKD. Here the CDR3 DNA reads TGTGCCATCAGTGAGGGTAGCTTGACTGATTCACCCCTCCACTTT. Amino acid sequence: CAISEGSLTDSPLHF.

The chain links TRBV28 to TRBJ1-1; 9 bases are shared with TRBD1. Germline lookup yields CDR1 MDHEN and CDR2 SYDVKM. The CDR3 extends over 16 amino acids. Trimming took 6 bases from V and 5 from J; bases not matched to a gene: 13. The CDR3 loop reads CASSSYRGQGATEAFF. The CDR3 DNA follows: TGTGCCAGCAGCTCTTACCGGGGACAGGGAGCTACTGAAGCTTTCTTT.

V is TRBV2 and J is TRBJ2-3; 8 positions agree with TRBD2. V lost 7 bases to trimming and J lost 3 bases; unmatched junction nucleotides: 9. Per the germline V gene, CDR1 is SNHLY and CDR2 is FYNNEI. CDR3 length: 15 amino acids. Here the CDR3 reads CASTRLASGTDTQYF. The CDR3 nucleotides read TGTGCCAGCACCCGTCTGGCTAGCGGGACAGATACGCAGTATTTT.

V and J are TRBV7-3 and TRBJ1-3, with D unclear. The CDR3 is 18 amino acids. CDR1 is SGHTA and CDR2 is FQGTGA in the germline V gene. V lost 7 bases and J 0 bases, leaving 22 bases between the germline ends. This CDR3 reads CASNRPLTSRRSGNTIYF. In DNA form, the CDR3 reads TGTGCCAGCAACCGGCCCCTTACCTCCCGGCGCTCTGGAAACACCATATATTTT.

The V and J genes are TRBV28 and TRBJ2-6; 11 nucleotides align to TRBD2. Per the germline V gene, CDR1 is MDHEN and CDR2 is SYDVKM. The V gene end was trimmed by 3 bases and the J gene end by 1 base; junction bases not matched to a gene: 11. The CDR3 is 20 residues long. CDR3 residues: CASSFLGLAGGGSGANVLTF. In nucleotides, the CDR3 is TGTGCCAGCAGTTTTTTAGGACTAGCGGGCGGAGGGTCTGGGGCCAACGTCCTGACTTTC. The whole variable domain, filled in from reference TRBV28 and TRBJ2-6, reads DVKVTQSSRYLVKRTGEKVFLECVQDMDHENMFWYRQDPGLGLRLIYFSYDVKMKEKGDIPEGYSVSREKKERFSLILESASTNQTSMYLCASSFLGLAGGGSGANVLTFGAGSRLTVL.

A few counts support this clone. The chain couples TRBV14 to TRBJ2-1; TRBD1 matches 8 bases. V was clipped by 2 bases and J by 6 bases; unmatched bases: 6. This CDR3 comprises 15 residues. From germline, CDR1 is SGHDN and CDR2 FVKESK. The CDR3 DNA follows: TGTGCCAGCAGCCAAAGACAGGGGAAGGGCAATGAGCAGTTCTTC. It translates to CASSQRQGKGNEQFF.

Notes on this clone: A much larger clone differs by one base, so this may be a read error. This sequence joins TRBV7-9 and TRBJ1-5; D gene uncertain. Germline V gene sequence: CDR1 SEHNR, CDR2 FQNEAQ (reference sequence). The CDR3 consists of 12 residues. Trimming took off 5 bases at V and 3 bases at J, with 5 bases between the two ends. Here the CDR3 DNA reads TGTGCCAGCAGCCAGGACAATCAGCCCCAGCATTTT. This encodes CASSQDNQPQHF.

This clone was recorded only once. The chain has TRBV7-2 and TRBJ1-4, with D possibly matching TRBD1 (5 bases). The CDR3 length is 15 residues. Germline-derived CDR1 and CDR2 are SGHTA and FQGNSA. V lost 4 bases to trimming and J lost 0 bases, with 9 bases between them. CDR3 protein: CASSSQTATNEKLFF. CDR3 bases: TGTGCCAGCAGCTCCCAGACAGCAACTAATGAAAAACTGTTTTTT.

The chain has TRBV28 and TRBJ1-3; maybe TRBD1 (5 bases). Germline V gene sequence: CDR1 MDHEN, CDR2 SYDVKM. Deletions cut 5 bases from V and 0 bases from J, with 14 bases between. The CDR3 spans 16 residues. The CDR3 bases are TGTGCCAGCAGTCCTGGGGGGAAAGGCTCTGGAAACACCATATATTTT. It encodes CASSPGGKGSGNTIYF.

The chain employs TRBV2 and TRBJ2-2, with a possible D match to TRBD1 (6 bases). The CDR3 contains 14 residues. Trimming took 5 bases from V and 3 from J, leaving 10 bases between them. Germline V gene data show CDR1 as SNHLY and CDR2 as FYNNEI. CDR3 amino acids: CASSWDTHTGELFF. The CDR3 DNA sequence: TGTGCCAGCAGTTGGGACACTCACACCGGGGAGCTGTTTTTT.

This clone was counted a single time. The V call is TRBV29-1, the J call TRBJ2-4; D call uncertain. Trimming pared 3 bases from V and 0 bases from J, leaving 3 bases between. This CDR3 contains 12 residues. Germline V gene sequence: CDR1 SQVTM, CDR2 ANQGSEA. This CDR3 reads CSVDIAKNIQYF. The CDR3 nucleotides read TGCAGCGTTGATATAGCCAAAAACATTCAGTACTTC.

This clone was counted a single time. The CDR3 DNA sequence: TGTGCCAGCAGCGTAGGAATTGAGGGCTCTGGGGCCAACGTCCTGACTTTC. This encodes CASSVGIEGSGANVLTF. The V gene is TRBV9, the J gene TRBJ2-6; D is possibly TRBD2 (5 bases). Germline CDR1 and CDR2: SGDLS and YYNGEE. This CDR3 has 17 amino acids. V lost 0 bases and J lost 0, with 10 bases in between.

The V gene is TRBV30, the J gene TRBJ1-1, with a possible D match to TRBD1 (5 bases). Germline CDR1 is GTSNPN and CDR2 is SVGIG (reference sequence). V gave up 4 bases and J gave up 2 bases, with 11 bases separating them. The CDR3 spans 13 residues. CDR3 DNA: TGTGCCTGGACTTGGGGACCTAACACTGAAGCTTTCTTT. Protein product: CAWTWGPNTEAFF.

About this clone: Other nucleotide sequences from this sample produce the same CDR3. The V call is TRBV11-2, the J call TRBJ2-7, with TRBD2 matching over 8 bases. Germline CDR1 and CDR2: SGHAT and FQNNGV. The CDR3 length is 12 residues. With V trimmed by 4 bases and J by 6 bases, 2 bases remained unmatched. This CDR3 is CASSSGGFEQYF. The CDR3 DNA sequence: TGTGCCAGCAGCTCGGGGGGGTTCGAGCAGTACTTC.

This clone was seen a handful of times. In DNA, the CDR3 is TGTGCCAGCAGTGACCAGGGGAGCGGGTCCAATGAGCAGTTCTTC. Protein sequence: CASSDQGSGSNEQFF. This chain uses TRBV6-4 with TRBJ2-1, with D tentatively TRBD1 or TRBD2 (6 bases each). CDR3 length: 15 residues. Germline V CDR1 and CDR2: MRHNA, SNTAGT. The V and J ends lost 2 bases and 6 bases respectively, with 14 bases between them.

This chain's CDR3 is CASTGQGNTGELFF. The DNA for the CDR3 is TGTGCCAGCACCGGACAGGGGAACACCGGGGAGCTGTTTTTT. This chain joins TRBV2 and TRBJ2-2; the match to TRBD1 covers 8 bases. Germline V gives CDR1 SNHLY, CDR2 FYNNEI. The CDR3 contains 14 residues. Trimming removed 7 bases from V and 1 base from J; junction bases left unmatched: 2. The complete variable domain, with remaining parts taken from reference TRBV2 and TRBJ2-2, reads EPEVTQTPSHQVTQMGQEVILRCVPISNHLYFYWYRQILGQKVEFLVSFYNNEISEKSEIFDDQFSVERPDGSNFTLKIRSTKLEDSAMYFCASTGQGNTGELFFGEGSRLTVL.

This chain uses TRBV5-5 with TRBJ1-5; no clear D. The V gene lost 1 base and the J gene lost 4 bases, with 18 bases spanning the gap. Germline lookup yields CDR1 SGHKS and CDR2 YYEKEE (reference sequence). This CDR3 region has 17 residues. In DNA form, the CDR3 reads TGTGCCAGCAGCTTGTTACTTTCCCCGTCGGCTAATCAGCCCCAGCATTTT. It encodes CASSLLLSPSANQPQHF.

V gene TRBV18 combines with J gene TRBJ2-3, with D tentatively TRBD1 or TRBD2 (5 bases each). V lost 6 bases and J 4 bases, leaving 11 bases between the germline ends. The length of the CDR3 is 13 residues. Germline V gives CDR1 KGHSH, CDR2 LQKENI. The CDR3 DNA reads as TGTGCCAGCTCCAGGCTGGGGGCAGATACGCAGTATTTT. It encodes CASSRLGADTQYF.